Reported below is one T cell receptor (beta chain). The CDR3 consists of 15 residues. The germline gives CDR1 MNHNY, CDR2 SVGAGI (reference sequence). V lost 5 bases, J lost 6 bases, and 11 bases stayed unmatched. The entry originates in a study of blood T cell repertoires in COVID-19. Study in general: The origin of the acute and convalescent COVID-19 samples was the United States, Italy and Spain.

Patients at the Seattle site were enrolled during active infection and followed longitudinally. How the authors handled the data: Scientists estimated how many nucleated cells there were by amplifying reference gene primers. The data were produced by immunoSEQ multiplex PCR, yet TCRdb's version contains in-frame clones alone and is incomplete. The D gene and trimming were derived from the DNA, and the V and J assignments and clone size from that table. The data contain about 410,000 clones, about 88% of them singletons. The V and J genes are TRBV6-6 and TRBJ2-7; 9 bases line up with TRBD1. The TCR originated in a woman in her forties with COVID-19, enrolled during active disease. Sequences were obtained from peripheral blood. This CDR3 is CASSLTWTGEREQYF. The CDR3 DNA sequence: TGTGCCAGCAGTCTCACTTGGACAGGGGAGCGCGAGCAGTACTTC.